Sequencing of this T cell receptor (beta chain) was carried out in a study of blood T cell repertoires in COVID-19. Study-level background: From the United States, Italy and Spain came samples of acute and convalescent COVID-19. T cells, B-cell-depleted T cells, or PBMCs supplied cDNA or gDNA.

In the original workflow: Reference gene primer amplification yielded estimated nucleated cell counts. Profiled with immunoSEQ multiplex PCR; TCRdb holds only in-frame clones, not every one. D and trimming come from the DNA, and the V and J calls and clone size come from that table. Of around 300,000 clones listed, approximately 80% were seen once; the top ten hold around 4.1%. Trimming removed 1 base from V and 1 base from J, with 4 bases in between. CDR3 length equals 13 residues. This clone has just a few counts. This TCR was recovered from a woman between 45 and 65 years old with active or convalescent COVID-19. The rearrangement joins TRBV12-3 or TRBV12-4 to TRBJ2-5; D is uncertain. The source material was peripheral blood. CDR3 amino acids: CASSLDFQETQYF. The CDR3 nucleotides read TGTGCCAGCAGTTTAGACTTCCAAGAGACCCAGTACTTC.